A selection of T cell receptor beta chains follows, all from one sample in a study of T cells in Graves' hyperthyroidism and ophthalmopathy. TCRdb re-called the multiplex PCR reads with MiXCR, one entry per CDR3 protein. The data show around 100,000 distinct CDR3 sequences, 40% to 50% seen once. Material for sequencing was blood. The receptors derive from a man aged 35-49 years with Graves' hyperthyroidism. The CDR3 runs from the conserved cysteine through the conserved F or W. A D gene is named only where the DNA matches it firmly. Size is stated for part of the rows, as once, few or many counts, or as a class when the clone is expanded.

TRBD2 | TRBJ2-1 | TRBV7-2 | - | CASSLPTSGRVSGEQFF | TGTGCCAGCAGCCTACCGACTAGCGGGAGGGTGTCAGGTGAGCAGTTCTTC
TRBD1 | TRBJ2-7 | TRBV20-1 | - | CSARGTGHNEQYF | TGCAGTGCTAGAGGGACAGGGCACAACGAGCAGTACTTC
TRBD1 | TRBJ2-2 | TRBV2 | once | CASSETGTGGGDTGELFF | TGTGCCAGCAGTGAAACCGGGACAGGGGGGGGGGACACCGGGGAGCTGTTTTTT
- | TRBJ2-7 | TRBV7-2 | many | CASSLERLAGTEQYF | TGTGCCAGCAGCCTAGAGAGGCTGGCAGGGACCGAGCAGTACTTC
TRBD2 | TRBJ2-5 | TRBV12-3/TRBV12-4 | many | CASSISSGRYQETQYF | TGTGCCAGCAGCATCTCTAGCGGGAGGTATCAAGAGACCCAGTACTTC
- | TRBJ1-1 | TRBV7-9 | many | CASSFRGDGSTEAFF | TGTGCCAGCAGCTTTCGAGGGGACGGCAGCACTGAAGCTTTCTTT
- | TRBJ1-2 | TRBV25-1 | medium-sized | CASSEVRRGEEGYTF | TGTGCCAGCAGTGAAGTAAGGAGGGGAGAAGAGGGCTACACCTTC
TRBD1 | TRBJ2-3 | TRBV15 | many | CATSREQRQGRDTQYF | TGTGCCACCAGCAGAGAACAGAGACAGGGCAGAGATACGCAGTATTTT
TRBD1 | TRBJ1-2 | TRBV3-1 | few | CASSQYDRDLYGYTF | TGTGCCAGCAGCCAGTACGACAGGGACCTTTATGGCTACACCTTC
- | TRBJ2-1 | TRBV15 | - | CATSRDRSSGDNEQFF | TGTGCCACCAGCAGAGATCGGAGCTCTGGGGACAATGAGCAGTTCTTC
- | TRBJ1-1 | TRBV6-5 | many | CASRQGMNTEAFF | TGTGCCAGCAGACAGGGTATGAACACTGAAGCTTTCTTT
- | TRBJ2-5 | TRBV5-6 | - | CASSLDGPGVRETQYF | TGTGCCAGCAGCTTGGATGGGCCAGGAGTCCGGGAGACCCAGTACTTC
- | TRBJ2-7 | TRBV20-1 | - | CSASRGWNSYEQYF | TGCAGTGCTAGCCGCGGGTGGAACTCCTACGAGCAGTACTTC
- | TRBJ1-1 | TRBV20-1 | - | CSAPGDVTNTEAFF | TGCAGTGCTCCCGGGGATGTTACGAACACGGAAGCTTTCTTT
TRBD1 | TRBJ2-7 | TRBV27 | few | CASSPRQGISYEQYF | TGTGCCAGCAGCCCACGACAGGGGATATCCTACGAGCAGTACTTC
- | TRBJ2-1 | TRBV9 | many | CASSVEGVGSYNEQFF | TGTGCCAGCAGCGTGGAGGGTGTAGGGTCCTACAATGAGCAGTTCTTC
- | TRBJ1-5 | TRBV7-9 | many | CASQLGGFRESNQPQHF | TGTGCCAGTCAGTTGGGAGGGTTCAGGGAGAGCAATCAGCCCCAGCATTTT
TRBD1 | TRBJ2-7 | TRBV14 | many | CASSQGAFNRGVSYEQYF | TGTGCCAGCAGCCAAGGGGCGTTCAACAGGGGAGTCTCCTACGAGCAGTACTTC
TRBD1 | TRBJ2-7 | TRBV2 | many | CASSEAGTGSEEQYF | TGTGCCAGCAGTGAAGCGGGGACAGGGTCTGAAGAGCAGTACTTC
TRBD1 | TRBJ2-2 | TRBV12-3/TRBV12-4 | many | CASSRDRGNTGELFF | TGTGCCAGCAGTCGGGACAGGGGGAACACCGGGGAGCTGTTTTTT
- | TRBJ1-1 | TRBV2 | - | CASSYSAVINTEAFF | TGTGCCAGCAGTTACTCGGCAGTCATAAACACTGAAGCTTTCTTT
TRBD1 | TRBJ2-7 | TRBV20-1 | few | CSVLDRLTYEQYF | TGCAGTGTCCTGGACAGGTTGACCTACGAGCAGTACTTC
- | TRBJ1-1 | TRBV5-8 | many | CASSLGLGMNTEAFF | TGTGCCAGCAGCTTGGGTCTGGGGATGAACACTGAAGCTTTCTTT
- | TRBJ2-6 | TRBV6-5 | once | CASTQTGSNSGANVRTF | TGTGCCAGCACCCAAACGGGCTCAAACTCTGGGGCCAACGTCCGGACTTTC
- | TRBJ2-7 | TRBV11-2 | many | CASSFNRGPYEQYF | TGTGCCAGCAGCTTCAATCGGGGTCCCTACGAGCAGTACTTC
- | TRBJ2-2 | TRBV7-3 | - | CASSTQGNTGELFF | TGTGCCAGCAGCACCCAGGGGAACACCGGGGAGCTGTTTTTT
- | TRBJ1-1 | TRBV10-1 | once | CASSVQGQNTEAFF | TGCGCCAGCAGTGTCCAGGGGCAGAACACTGAAGCTTTCTTT
TRBD1 | TRBJ2-7 | TRBV27 | few | CASSSPGTGSTLGEQYF | TGTGCCAGCAGTTCCCCCGGGACAGGGTCGACTCTAGGCGAGCAGTACTTC